Shown below are 26 T cell receptor beta chains from a single sample sequenced in a study of T cell responses to AZD1222 COVID-19 vaccine. The protocol was immunoSEQ multiplex PCR, while the TCRdb copy is restricted to in-frame clones and leaves out a portion. The data contain 140,000 to 150,000 clones, 70% to 90% of them singletons. The specimen was peripheral blood, collected on day 0 of AZD1222 vaccination. The receptors come from an adult in good health.

The chain joins TRBV2 to TRBJ1-4; D gene uncertain. The CDR3 extends over 12 amino acids. Germline CDR1 is SNHLY and CDR2 is FYNNEI. V lost 7 bases and J lost 6, with 9 bases in between. CDR3 bases: TGTGCCAGCACGAAGATAGATGAAAAACTGTTTTTT. Amino acids: CASTKIDEKLFF.

This chain joins TRBV6-6 and TRBJ1-5, with D hard to call. The CDR3 consists of 15 residues. The germline CDR1 and CDR2 sequences are MNHNY and SVGAGI (reference sequence). Trimming pared 6 bases from V and 2 bases from J, leaving 14 bases between. CDR3 nucleotides: TGTGCCAGCAGGGGATTAGGGCAGGGCAATCAGCCCCAGCATTTT. Amino acids: CASRGLGQGNQPQHF.

This chain links TRBV11-3 with TRBJ2-5, with 9 positions matching TRBD1. Trimming removed 4 bases from V and 0 bases from J; junction bases left unmatched: 6. CDR3 length: 16 amino acids. The germline CDR1 and CDR2 sequences are SGHNT and YENEEA. This CDR3 is CASSCYRGPHQETQYF. For the CDR3, the DNA is TGTGCCAGCAGCTGCTACAGGGGGCCTCACCAAGAGACCCAGTACTTC. The full variable domain, completed using reference TRBV11-3 and TRBJ2-5, is EAGVVQSPRYKIIEKKQPVAFWCNPISGHNTLYWYLQNLGQGPELLIRYENEEAVDDSQLPKDRFSAERLKGVDSTLKIQPAELGDSAVYLCASSCYRGPHQETQYFGPGTRLLVL.

The V and J genes are TRBV4-2 and TRBJ1-4; D uncertain. Trimming stripped 8 bases from V and 7 bases from J, with 11 bases between. From germline, CDR1 is LGHNA and CDR2 YNFKEQ. This CDR3 has 12 amino acids. The CDR3 loop reads CASGSPGEKLFF. The DNA for the CDR3 is TGTGCCAGCGGGAGCCCGGGTGAAAAACTGTTTTTT.

The sample holds one count of this clone. This chain joins TRBV19 and TRBJ2-5; D possibly matches TRBD1 or TRBD2 (5 bases each). This CDR3 is 13 amino acids long. Per germline, CDR1 LNHDA and CDR2 SQIVND (reference sequence). Trimming left V 4 bases short and J 5 bases short, with 11 bases between. In nucleotides, the CDR3 is TGTGCCAGTAGTACCGGGTGGGGGGAGACCCAGTACTTC. As protein: CASSTGWGETQYF.

This clone was counted only a few times. The chain is built from TRBV5-1 and TRBJ2-2; D call uncertain. The CDR3 loop spans 14 amino acids. V was trimmed by 0 bases and J by 6 bases, leaving 9 bases between them. Germline V gives CDR1 SGHRS, CDR2 YFSETQ. This CDR3 reads CASSLAGASGELFF. The DNA of the CDR3 is TGCGCCAGCAGCTTGGCCGGAGCATCCGGGGAGCTGTTTTTT.

The rearrangement links TRBV9 to TRBJ2-3; possible D gene TRBD2, 5 bases. This CDR3 spans 14 amino acids. Germline V gene sequence: CDR1 SGDLS, CDR2 YYNGEE. Between the trimmed V and J ends, which lost 0 bases and 6 bases, there was a span of 11 bases. For the CDR3, the DNA is TGTGCCAGCAGCGTAGAGAGGGCTTCCGATACGCAGTATTTT. This gives the protein CASSVERASDTQYF.

J is TRBJ2-7 and V is TRBV4-1; D may be TRBD1 (6 bases). CDR3 length: 16 residues. Germline-derived CDR1 and CDR2 are MGHRA and YSYEKL. V gave up 2 bases and J gave up 9 bases, with 23 bases separating them. The CDR3 nucleotides read TGCGCCAGCAGCCAAACCACCGGGACAAAGTTAATGGGGCAGTACTTC. This encodes CASSQTTGTKLMGQYF.

A few counts support this clone. The chain couples TRBV12-3 or TRBV12-4 to TRBJ1-4; D gene uncertain. Trimming cost V 4 bases and J 8 bases, with 11 bases left between them. The CDR3 runs to 13 residues. CDR3 sequence (DNA): TGTGCCAGCAGTTCGATGACGGGGGAAAAACTGTTTTTT. Protein product: CASSSMTGEKLFF.

The rearrangement links TRBV6-5 to TRBJ1-1; tentatively, D is TRBD1 (5 bases). The CDR3 covers 14 residues. The germline gives CDR1 MNHEY, CDR2 SVGAGI. Trimming left V 6 bases short and J 1 base short, with 12 bases between. This chain's CDR3 is CASSLLDRNTEAFF. The CDR3, as DNA: TGTGCCAGCAGCCTTTTAGACAGGAACACTGAAGCTTTCTTT.

The chain links TRBV5-1 to TRBJ2-1; tentatively, D is TRBD1 or TRBD2 (5 bases each). Germline values: CDR1 SGHRS, CDR2 YFSETQ. V lost 2 bases to trimming and J lost 9 bases, with 15 bases between them. The CDR3 is made up of 14 amino acids. The CDR3 region is CASSFTQGDGEQFF. CDR3 nucleotides: TGCGCCAGCAGCTTCACACAAGGGGACGGTGAGCAGTTCTTC.

This rearrangement joins TRBV20-1 to TRBJ1-5; D uncertain. This CDR3 has 13 amino acids. The germline V gene encodes CDR1 DFQATT and CDR2 SNEGSKA (reference sequence). Trimming stripped 3 bases from V and 2 bases from J, with 8 bases between. CDR3 sequence: CSASWGGNQPQHF. Here the CDR3 DNA reads TGCAGTGCTAGTTGGGGTGGCAATCAGCCCCAGCATTTT.

This chain uses TRBV15 with TRBJ1-6, with D hard to call. V shed 0 bases and J shed 9 bases, with 12 bases lying between them. Germline CDR1 reads LNHNV; CDR2 reads YYDKDF (reference sequence). The CDR3 is 15 amino acids. CDR3 residues: CATSRDLGFGSPLHF. CDR3 bases: TGTGCCACCAGCAGAGATCTAGGGTTTGGTTCACCCCTCCACTTT.

Details on this clone: Other DNA sequences of this sample code for an identical CDR3. The chain joins TRBV10-3 to TRBJ1-1; unclear D gene. Deletions cut 6 bases from V and 0 bases from J, with 8 bases between. Germline CDR1 reads ENHRY; CDR2 reads SYGVKD. The CDR3 has 13 residues. The CDR3 reads CAIRGGLNTEAFF. The CDR3 DNA is TGTGCCATCAGGGGCGGACTGAACACTGAAGCTTTCTTT.

This chain joins TRBV2 and TRBJ2-3; D not certain. Germline V gene data show CDR1 as SNHLY and CDR2 as FYNNEI. V lost 3 bases, J lost 4 bases, and 11 bases lay in between. This CDR3 contains 14 residues. CDR3 nucleotide sequence: TGTGCCAGCAGTGAGTCTAGTGGTGCAGATACGCAGTATTTT. Protein sequence: CASSESSGADTQYF.

This rearrangement joins TRBV5-7 to TRBJ1-4; unclear D gene. TRBV5-7 is placed among ORFs of uncertain function. The CDR3 has 16 amino acids. Trimming removed 0 bases at V and 5 bases at J, with 14 bases between. The CDR3 coding sequence is TGTGCCAGCAGCTTGGCCGCGAGGGCTCCGAATGAAAAACTGTTTTTT. Its protein is CASSLAARAPNEKLFF.

The J gene is TRBJ1-5, the V gene TRBV28; D is unclear. There are 13 residues in the CDR3. V was cut by 4 bases and J by 4 bases, with 8 bases left in between. Per germline, CDR1 MDHEN and CDR2 SYDVKM. The CDR3 nucleotides read TGTGCCAGCAGTTATAACGTAAATCAGCCCCAGCATTTT. Translation: CASSYNVNQPQHF. Variable domain in full (rest from reference TRBV28 and TRBJ1-5): DVKVTQSSRYLVKRTGEKVFLECVQDMDHENMFWYRQDPGLGLRLIYFSYDVKMKEKGDIPEGYSVSREKKERFSLILESASTNQTSMYLCASSYNVNQPQHFGDGTRLSIL.

The chain has TRBV3-1 (or the pseudogene TRBV3-2) and TRBJ2-7; no firm D call. V was trimmed by 1 base and J by 6 bases, leaving 4 bases between them. CDR3 length equals 11 residues. CDR1 is LGHDT, CDR2 YNNKEL, per germline (reference sequence). The DNA of the CDR3 is TGTGCCAGCAGCCAAGGGGGCGAGCAGTACTTC. Its translation is CASSQGGEQYF.

The chain uses TRBV11-3 and TRBJ1-1; TRBD1 might be the D (5 bases). The length of the CDR3 is 12 residues. The germline V gene encodes CDR1 SGHNT and CDR2 YENEEA. V lost 5 bases, J lost 4 bases, and 8 bases lay in between. CDR3 residues: CASSAGGTEAFF. The DNA for the CDR3 is TGTGCCAGCAGCGCTGGGGGCACTGAAGCTTTCTTT.

This sequence joins TRBV9 and TRBJ2-4, with D perhaps TRBD1 or TRBD2 (6 bases each). CDR1 is SGDLS and CDR2 is YYNGEE in the germline V gene. This CDR3 is built from 15 residues. Trimming shortened V by 3 bases and J by 9 bases, and 19 bases separated the two germline ends. The CDR3 sequence is CASSAGAGGRSIQYF. The CDR3 DNA follows: TGTGCCAGCAGCGCGGGGGCCGGGGGTCGGAGCATTCAGTACTTC.

CDR3 loop: CASSLGAGELFF. In DNA, the CDR3 is TGCGCCAGCAGCCTAGGGGCCGGGGAGCTGTTTTTT. The gene calls are TRBV4-1 and TRBJ2-2; maybe TRBD1 (5 bases). With 4 bases removed from V and 6 bases from J, the gap between germline ends came to 6 bases. The CDR3 loop spans 12 amino acids. CDR1 and CDR2 from the germline V gene are MGHRA and YSYEKL.

The chain is built from TRBV6-4 and TRBJ1-5, with 7 bases matching TRBD1. With 7 bases clipped from V and 0 bases from J, the junction kept 12 bases outside the gene matches. Looked up from germline, CDR1 is MRHNA and CDR2 is SNTAGT. The CDR3 totals 17 residues. For the CDR3, the DNA is TGTGCCAGCACCGGACAGGTAGAGGGGTATAGCAATCAGCCCCAGCATTTT. Translating gives CASTGQVEGYSNQPQHF.

The chain uses TRBV12-3 or TRBV12-4 and TRBJ2-7, with 7 bases aligning to TRBD2. V shed 8 bases and J 0 bases; nucleotides not matched to a gene: 1. The length of the CDR3 is 12 residues. CDR3 DNA sequence: TGTGCCAGCCAGCGGGACTCCTACGAGCAGTACTTC. Protein sequence: CASQRDSYEQYF.

The chain joins TRBV6-5 to TRBJ2-1, with TRBD1 matching 8 bases. The CDR3 runs 14 residues. Germline loops: CDR1 MNHEY, CDR2 SVGAGI. With V trimmed by 8 bases and J by 4 bases, 7 bases remained unmatched. CDR3 sequence reads: CASVPGTGYNEQFF. The CDR3 bases are TGTGCCAGCGTGCCCGGGACAGGTTACAATGAGCAGTTCTTC.

The V gene is TRBV7-8, the J gene TRBJ2-2, with TRBD1 matching over 7 bases. The length of the CDR3 is 16 residues. Germline CDR1 SGHVS, CDR2 FQNEAQ. V lost 5 bases to trimming and J lost 4 bases; unmatched junction nucleotides: 10. The CDR3 nucleotides read TGTGCCAGCAGCCCTACAGGGGCGTTAGGCACCGGGGAGCTGTTTTTT. This gives the protein CASSPTGALGTGELFF.

The chain employs TRBV6-1 and TRBJ2-7; D remains unclear. Looked up from germline, CDR1 is MNHNS and CDR2 is SASEGT. The CDR3 length is 14 residues. Trimming took off 0 bases at V and 0 bases at J, with 6 bases between the two ends. The CDR3 loop is CASSEAMGSYEQYF. CDR3 DNA: TGTGCCAGCAGTGAAGCAATGGGCTCCTACGAGCAGTACTTC.